The TCR beta chain described here comes from a study of T cell repertoires in cytomegalovirus infection (dated 2019 in TCRdb). Concerning the study at large: Peptide stimulations targeted recently identified HLA-C-restricted CMV epitopes, whose presentation resists viral immunomodulation, together with well-studied HLA-B-restricted epitopes. Donor HLA type was relevant to the analysis, because carriage of CMV infection together with the matching HLA type was indicated by public TCR beta signatures. What the authors observed across the whole study: In the ex vivo response, HLA-C-restricted CMV-specific TCR beta clonotypes were dominant, and in two of eight donors the single most frequent clonotype came from this HLA-C-restricted group. Carriers of CMV infection plus the relevant HLA type were discriminated by the cumulative frequency of public TCR beta family members in the study cohort and in an independent approximately 350-donor cohort.

The CDR3 contains 15 residues, cysteine and phenylalanine counted. Just CDR3 DNA is preserved here, 45 bases in frame from base 1. The germline V gene sets CDR1 to SGHVS and CDR2 to FQNEAQ. At the junction V is shortened by 3 bases and J by 1 base, with 13 bases in between. This clonotype was seen ten or more times. Its antigen is still unknown. No base qualities exist here, and no much larger clone lies one base off it. The run used an Illumina HiSeq 1500. TCRdb itself trimmed the public reads at Q25 with fastp, ran MiXCR and retained productive beta chains. When rows share a CDR3 protein, they turn into one entry using the most common DNA and genes. The sample records around 750,000 distinct CDR3 sequences, 30% to 35% of which are singletons. The ten most abundant clones make up 9.5% to 15% of the sample. Sample treatment or condition, as interpreted from the label and publication: in vitro stimulation with specific CMV peptide epitopes to enrich CMV-specific T cells.

This receptor was obtained from a human donor in good health (CMV status not recorded). Some clones in this sample may be carry-over from other donors' samples. The material was cultured CD8+ T cells from PBMCs, obtained from culture after CMV antigen stimulation. The chain employs TRBV7-8 and TRBJ2-7, with a tentative D gene TRBD2 over 6 matching bases. CDR3 protein: CASSFGSGTSYEQYF. The sequenced DNA: TGTGCCAGCAGCTTTGGATCAGGGACTTCCTACGAGCAGTACTTC.